The clone carrying this TCR beta chain was detected many times. The antigen is not known. This specimen comes from a study of post-analysis software for immune sequencing data. Background on the study: Disease trajectories encompassed relapsing-remitting, secondary progressive and progressive-relapsing multiple sclerosis. Points from the study as a whole: Strong co-clustering by F measure linked samples that shared a preparation batch. Patients with multiple sclerosis recorded significantly lower normalized Chao1 diversity than controls, the study found. Higher frequency in patients than in controls was seen for roughly five TRBV segments, with TRBV5-6, TRBV5-1 and TRBV20-1 among them.

The CDR3 consists of 15 residues. V was trimmed by 3 bases and J by 6 bases, leaving 18 bases between them. Germline V CDR1 and CDR2: DFQATT, SNEGSKA (reference sequence). Unique molecular identifiers were carried by the TCR beta cDNA libraries. Researchers reported 520,000 or so cDNA molecules coming from around 1 to 10 million T cells. MiXCR, applied by TCRdb to the PCR reads, yields one record per CDR3 protein. Of over 700,000 distinct CDR3 sequences listed, 25% to 30% were seen once; the top ten hold roughly 0.57%. This receptor was identified in a girl under 18 with multiple sclerosis. The chain couples TRBV20-1 to TRBJ2-1; the D gene could be TRBD1 or TRBD2 (6 bases each). Sequencing was done on a sample of blood. Here the CDR3 DNA reads TGCAGTGCTAGGATCGGGGGCGGAGCGGGCAATGAGCAGTTCTTC. It specifies CSARIGGGAGNEQFF.